The clone carrying this T cell receptor beta chain was counted many times. The antigen is not known. Using RNA transcripts as the source, TCR beta CDR3 regions were amplified. Using the HTBI primer set, a first-round RT-PCR was run on the TCR CDR3. TCRdb re-derived calls from the multiplex PCR reads in MiXCR, one entry per CDR3 protein. Of 360,000 or so distinct CDR3 sequences in the sample, about a sixth are singletons; the top ten hold roughly 16%. These data belong to a study of T cells in Graves' hyperthyroidism and ophthalmopathy. Findings and caveats of the study: The blood repertoire included most of the expanded thyroid clonotypes above 0.001.

Germline CDR1 is GTSNPN and CDR2 is SVGIG (reference sequence). Trimming stripped 5 bases from V and 4 bases from J, with 11 bases between. This CDR3 is 12 amino acids long. Diagnosis rested on symptoms, serum thyroxine and TRAb, thyroid ultrasound, and orbital computed tomography. The sequenced sample consisted of blood. The chain employs TRBV30 and TRBJ2-5; possible D gene TRBD1, 6 bases. This clonotype was obtained from a woman in her forties with Graves' ophthalmopathy. In nucleotides, the CDR3 is TGTGCCTGGGGCAGGGGATCAGAGACCCAGTACTTC. This encodes CAWGRGSETQYF.